This entry describes one T cell receptor (beta chain). Germline-derived CDR1 and CDR2 are SGHTA and FQGNSA. The length of the CDR3 is 15 residues. V lost 4 bases to trimming and J lost 2 bases; unmatched junction nucleotides: 8. The data are from a study of blood T cell repertoires in COVID-19. As for the study in general: From the United States, Italy and Spain came samples of acute and convalescent COVID-19.

Sequencing used immunoSEQ multiplex PCR; TCRdb keeps in-frame clones, though not all of them. The repertoire holds around 150,000 clones, with roughly 87% as singletons. This sequence joins TRBV7-2 and TRBJ2-7; TRBD1 matches at 7 bases. This TCR was sampled from a woman aged 60-70 years with active or convalescent COVID-19. Sequencing was performed on peripheral blood. CDR3 sequence (DNA): TGTGCCAGCAGCTACGCCCGGGACAGACCCTACGAGCAGTACTTC. Encoded protein: CASSYARDRPYEQYF.